Below, 24 T cell receptor beta chains from the same sample are listed, as sequenced in a study of shared clonotypes between healthy human individuals. Naive CD8 cells, CD45RO-negative and positively selected for CCR7, excluded terminally differentiated effector memory CD45RA+ cells. Sequenced by immunoSEQ multiplex PCR; TCRdb stores in-frame clones only, minus some. The table shows some 800,000 clones, with almost 95% occurring only once. Sequencing used naive CD8+ T cells sorted from blood. The receptors come from a man under 40 in good health.

CDR3 DNA sequence: TGTGCCAGCAGCCAGGACCGTTTCTGGACTAGCGGACCATATACGCAGTATTTT. It encodes CASSQDRFWTSGPYTQYF. The chain recombines TRBV14 with TRBJ2-3, with 10 nucleotides matching TRBD2. The CDR3 contains 18 residues. With 3 bases clipped from V and 7 bases from J, the junction kept 16 bases outside the gene matches. Per germline, CDR1 SGHDN and CDR2 FVKESK.

The gene calls are TRBV9 and TRBJ2-3; the D is unclear. The germline V gene encodes CDR1 SGDLS and CDR2 YYNGEE. Trimming took 4 bases from V and 6 from J, leaving 9 bases between them. The CDR3 consists of 12 residues. The CDR3 protein is CASSFTRDTQYF. In DNA form, the CDR3 reads TGTGCCAGCAGCTTCACGCGCGATACGCAGTATTTT.

The rearrangement uses TRBV7-8 and TRBJ1-4, with D possibly TRBD1 on 5 matching bases. CDR1 is SGHVS, CDR2 FQNEAQ, per germline. V gave up 5 bases and J gave up 4 bases, with 14 bases separating them. CDR3 length equals 15 residues. The CDR3 sequence: CASSPAGGGNEKLFF. CDR3 in DNA: TGTGCCAGCAGCCCGGCCGGGGGTGGTAATGAAAAACTGTTTTTT.

The V call is TRBV6-6, the J call TRBJ2-5, with D maybe TRBD1 (6 bases). The V and J ends lost 7 bases and 5 bases respectively, with 17 bases between them. Germline CDR1 and CDR2: MNHNY and SVGAGI (reference sequence). This CDR3 comprises 14 residues. CDR3 nucleotide sequence: TGTGCCAGCATCCAGGGGCTAGTTGGGGAGACCCAGTACTTC. Protein product: CASIQGLVGETQYF.

V is TRBV9 and J is TRBJ2-7; D is tentatively TRBD1 or TRBD2 (5 bases each). Per the germline V gene, CDR1 is SGDLS and CDR2 is YYNGEE. The CDR3 runs to 13 residues. Trimming removed 3 bases at V and 12 bases at J, with 19 bases between. As DNA, the CDR3 is TGTGCCAGCAGCGAGGGGAGTCGGGGCGGGCTGTACTTC. Translated: CASSEGSRGGLYF.

The CDR3 protein is CASSPQGPPYEQYF. DNA for the CDR3: TGTGCCAGCAGCCCCCAGGGGCCTCCTTACGAGCAGTACTTC. The chain carries TRBV7-2 and TRBJ2-7, with a weak D call TRBD1 (6 bases). The V gene lost 5 bases and the J gene lost 4 bases, with 15 bases spanning the gap. Germline V gene data show CDR1 as SGHTA and CDR2 as FQGNSA. The CDR3 is made up of 14 amino acids.

This rearrangement joins TRBV7-9 to TRBJ2-1, with TRBD2 matching 10 bases. J was trimmed by 9 bases and V by 11 bases; bases with no gene match: 13. Looked up from germline, CDR1 is SEHNR and CDR2 is FQNEAQ (reference sequence). The CDR3 has 14 residues. The CDR3 protein is CARPTSGKLSEQFF. The CDR3, as DNA: TGTGCCCGCCCAACTAGCGGGAAGTTGTCTGAGCAGTTCTTC.

This rearrangement joins TRBV28 to TRBJ2-1; TRBD2 aligns across 15 bases. The CDR3 sequence is 21 residues long. The V and J ends lost 6 bases and 4 bases, in that order; junction bases with no gene match: 19. From germline, CDR1 is MDHEN and CDR2 SYDVKM. The CDR3 is CASSFPTSGLAGGPGYNEQFF. The CDR3 nucleotides are TGTGCCAGCAGCTTCCCAACCTCCGGACTAGCGGGAGGGCCTGGTTACAATGAGCAGTTCTTC.

This clone was counted once. V and J are TRBV5-1 and TRBJ2-3; 12 bases agree with TRBD2. This CDR3 is built from 17 residues. V lost 3 bases to trimming and J lost 3 bases; unmatched junction nucleotides: 8. Germline assignment: CDR1 SGHRS and CDR2 YFSETQ. In nucleotides, the CDR3 is TGCGCCAGCAGCTCGAACCTAGCGGGAGGGCCGACAGATACGCAGTATTTT. Encoded protein: CASSSNLAGGPTDTQYF.

This chain joins TRBV9 and TRBJ2-3; D unclear. CDR3 length: 16 residues. Trimming cost V 4 bases and J 2 bases, with 17 bases left between them. Per the germline V gene, CDR1 is SGDLS and CDR2 is YYNGEE. CDR3 nucleotides: TGTGCCAGCAGCCGCGCAAGGACCGCCTCCACAGATACGCAGTATTTT. Protein product: CASSRARTASTDTQYF.

The rearrangement joins TRBV11-2 to TRBJ2-1; D ambiguous. The CDR3 is 16 amino acids. Germline values: CDR1 SGHAT, CDR2 FQNNGV. V lost 3 bases and J lost 5, with 17 bases in between. CDR3 region: CASSLNRLWSHNEQFF. CDR3 DNA: TGTGCCAGCAGCTTGAATCGTTTGTGGTCCCACAATGAGCAGTTCTTC.

The gene calls are TRBV5-5 and TRBJ2-7; 7 nucleotides agree with TRBD1. CDR1 and CDR2 (germline): SGHKS, YYEKEE (reference sequence). The V segment lost 3 bases and the J segment 3 bases; nucleotides outside the gene matches: 3. This CDR3 spans 13 amino acids. CDR3 bases: TGTGCCAGCAGCTGGAGACAGGGCTACGAGCAGTACTTC. Translated, it gives CASSWRQGYEQYF.

The J gene is TRBJ2-2, the V gene TRBV28, with D unclear. V was clipped by 3 bases and J by 4 bases, with 9 bases between them. Germline V gene data show CDR1 as MDHEN and CDR2 as SYDVKM. The CDR3 covers 14 residues. In nucleotides, the CDR3 is TGTGCCAGCAGTTTCATCAGCAGCACCGGGGAGCTGTTTTTT. Amino acid sequence: CASSFISSTGELFF.

The chain carries TRBV27 and TRBJ1-2; D not certain. Germline loops: CDR1 MNHEY, CDR2 SMNVEV (reference sequence). V was trimmed by 1 base and J by 0 bases, leaving 6 bases between them. The CDR3 consists of 14 residues. CDR3 amino acids: CASSLLGSNYGYTF. The CDR3 DNA is TGTGCCAGCAGTTTATTGGGTTCTAACTATGGCTACACCTTC.

This rearrangement joins TRBV7-8 to TRBJ2-1; 8 nucleotides agree with TRBD2. Looked up from germline, CDR1 is SGHVS and CDR2 is FQNEAQ. The CDR3 sequence is 15 residues long. The V and J ends lost 2 bases and 7 bases, in that order; junction bases with no gene match: 7. CDR3 residues: CASSLIQREFNEQFF. As DNA, the CDR3 is TGTGCCAGCAGCTTAATCCAGCGGGAGTTTAATGAGCAGTTCTTC. Full variable domain (outside the CDR3, taken from reference TRBV7-8 and TRBJ2-1): GAGVSQSPRYKVAKRGQDVALRCDPISGHVSLFWYQQALGQGPEFLTYFQNEAQLDKSGLPSDRFFAERPEGSVSTLKIQRTQQEDSAVYLCASSLIQREFNEQFFGPGTRLTVL.

This clone was seen once. V usage is TRBV7-9 and J usage is TRBJ2-7, with 7 bases fitting TRBD1. Germline V gene sequence: CDR1 SEHNR, CDR2 FQNEAQ (reference sequence). The trim removed 2 bases at V and 2 bases at J, leaving 6 bases unmatched. CDR3 length: 15 amino acids. In nucleotides, the CDR3 is TGTGCCAGCAGCTTACCCGACAGGGCACCCTACGAGCAGTACTTC. This codes for CASSLPDRAPYEQYF.

The J gene is TRBJ2-1, the V gene TRBV28; 9 bases are a match to TRBD1. The CDR3 runs to 16 residues. Germline CDR1 MDHEN, CDR2 SYDVKM. Trimming cost V 3 bases and J 7 bases; bases outside gene matches: 10. The CDR3 is CASSFGLGTGFNEQFF. As DNA, the CDR3 is TGTGCCAGCAGTTTTGGCCTCGGGACAGGGTTTAATGAGCAGTTCTTC.

Of note for this clone: This specimen includes other DNA sequences encoding the same CDR3. V gene TRBV30 combines with J gene TRBJ1-5; TRBD1 aligns across 9 bases. This CDR3 has 14 residues. The V gene's germline CDR1 is GTSNPN and CDR2 SVGIG (reference sequence). Trimming cost V 2 bases and J 4 bases; bases outside gene matches: 3. DNA for the CDR3: TGTGCCTGGAGTCCGGGACAGGGAAATCAGCCCCAGCATTTT. This codes for CAWSPGQGNQPQHF.

In DNA, the CDR3 is TGTGCCAGCAGTTTCACCGGGACAGGGAACACAGATACGCAGTATTTT. Translation: CASSFTGTGNTDTQYF. V usage is TRBV27 and J usage is TRBJ2-3; TRBD1 aligns across 9 bases. This CDR3 has 16 amino acids. CDR1 and CDR2 from the germline V gene are MNHEY and SMNVEV (reference sequence). Trimming at V came to 3 bases and at J to 2 bases, leaving 6 bases not matched to a gene.

The chain carries TRBV11-2 and TRBJ2-7, with D tentatively TRBD1 or TRBD2 (5 bases each). Germline CDR1 reads SGHAT; CDR2 reads FQNNGV. This CDR3 is 18 amino acids long. Trimming pared 2 bases from V and 0 bases from J, leaving 20 bases between. The CDR3 nucleotides are TGTGCCAGCAGCTTAAGGCCCGCCGGGCAGGGAGTCTCCTACGAGCAGTACTTC. Encoded protein: CASSLRPAGQGVSYEQYF.

V is TRBV4-2 and J is TRBJ2-3, with D perhaps matching TRBD2 (6 bases). The V and J ends lost 0 bases and 4 bases respectively, with 8 bases between them. Germline assignment: CDR1 LGHNA and CDR2 YNFKEQ. The CDR3 spans 14 residues. CDR3 nucleotides: TGTGCCAGCAGCCAAGAACTAGCAGCAGATACGCAGTATTTT. Translating gives CASSQELAADTQYF.

V gene TRBV28 combines with J gene TRBJ2-5; possibly TRBD2 for D (6 bases). The CDR3 extends over 17 amino acids. Germline values: CDR1 MDHEN, CDR2 SYDVKM. V lost 8 bases, J lost 5 bases, and 27 bases lay in between. For the CDR3, the DNA is TGTGCCAGCGTGGAAGCCACGGGAGCGCGAGCCGGTGAGACCCAGTACTTC. Protein product: CASVEATGARAGETQYF. The variable domain in full, completed from reference TRBV28 and TRBJ2-5, reads DVKVTQSSRYLVKRTGEKVFLECVQDMDHENMFWYRQDPGLGLRLIYFSYDVKMKEKGDIPEGYSVSREKKERFSLILESASTNQTSMYLCASVEATGARAGETQYFGPGTRLLVL.

A remark on this clone: Its ends do not fully match the called genes, so a read error is possible. V usage is TRBV13 and J usage is TRBJ1-4, with unresolved D. The CDR3 loop spans 15 amino acids. Looked up from germline, CDR1 is PRHDT and CDR2 is FYEKMQ (reference sequence). Here the CDR3 DNA reads TGTGCCAGCAGCATAGGCGATACAACTAATGAAAAACTGTTTTTT. It yields the protein CASSIGDTTNEKLFF.

The chain carries TRBV30 and TRBJ2-7, with 7 bases fitting TRBD1. Per germline, CDR1 GTSNPN and CDR2 SVGIG (reference sequence). The ends lost 5 bases at V and 0 bases at J; junction bases unmatched: 10. The CDR3 is 15 amino acids. The CDR3 DNA sequence: TGTGCCTGGGACCAAGGACAGGAAAACTCCTACGAGCAGTACTTC. Translating gives CAWDQGQENSYEQYF.